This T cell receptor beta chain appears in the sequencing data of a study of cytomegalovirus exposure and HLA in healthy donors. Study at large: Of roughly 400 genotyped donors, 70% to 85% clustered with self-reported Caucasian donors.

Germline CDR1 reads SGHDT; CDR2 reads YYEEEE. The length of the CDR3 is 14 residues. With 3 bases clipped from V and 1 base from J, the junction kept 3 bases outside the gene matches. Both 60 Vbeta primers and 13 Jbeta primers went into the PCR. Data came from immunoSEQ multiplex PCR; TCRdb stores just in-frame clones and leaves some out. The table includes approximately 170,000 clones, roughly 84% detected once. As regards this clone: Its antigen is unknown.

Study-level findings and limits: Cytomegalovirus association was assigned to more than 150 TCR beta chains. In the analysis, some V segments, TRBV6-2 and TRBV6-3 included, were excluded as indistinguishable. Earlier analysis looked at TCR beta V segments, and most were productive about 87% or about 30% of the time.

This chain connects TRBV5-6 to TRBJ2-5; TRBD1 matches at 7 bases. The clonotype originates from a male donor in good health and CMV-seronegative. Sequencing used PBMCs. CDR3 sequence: CASSSTGSQETQYF. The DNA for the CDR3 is TGTGCCAGCAGCTCGACAGGGTCCCAAGAGACCCAGTACTTC.